This TCR beta chain was retrieved from a study of T cell responses to AZD1222 COVID-19 vaccine. Whole-study context: Second-dose timings of about 4 or about 12 weeks were pooled. Study results and limitations: Clonal diversity was possibly underestimated; the donors were predominantly white British and more often female. Researchers report vaccine-associated CD4 TCRs spanning spike, with dominance at 160-218 and 743-854. Spike-specific TCR depth and breadth grew after two AZD1222 doses.

In germline, CDR1 is LNHDA, CDR2 SQIVND (reference sequence). The CDR3 length is 12 residues. The V gene lost 3 bases and the J gene lost 3 bases, with 6 bases spanning the gap. Of note for this clone: What it binds is not known.

Generated by immunoSEQ multiplex PCR, the TCRdb table keeps only in-frame clones and is missing some. The sample has around 86,000 clones, roughly 89% seen once. This sample comprised peripheral blood, obtained on day 0 of AZD1222 vaccination. The clonotype was recovered from an adult in good health. The chain is built from TRBV19 and TRBJ2-7; D is ambiguous. The CDR3 sequence: CASSIWGYEQYF. The CDR3 nucleotides read TGTGCCAGTAGTATTTGGGGCTACGAGCAGTACTTC.